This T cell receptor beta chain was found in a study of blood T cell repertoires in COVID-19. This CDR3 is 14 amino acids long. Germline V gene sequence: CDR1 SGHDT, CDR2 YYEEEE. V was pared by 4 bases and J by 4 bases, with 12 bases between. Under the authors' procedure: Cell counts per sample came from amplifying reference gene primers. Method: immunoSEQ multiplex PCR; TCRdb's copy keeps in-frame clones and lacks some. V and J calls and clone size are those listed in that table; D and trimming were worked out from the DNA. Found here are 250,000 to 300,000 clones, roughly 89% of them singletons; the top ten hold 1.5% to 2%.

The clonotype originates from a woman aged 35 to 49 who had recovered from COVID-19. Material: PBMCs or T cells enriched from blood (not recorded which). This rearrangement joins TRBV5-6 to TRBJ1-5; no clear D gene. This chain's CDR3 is CASSPRGVNQPQHF. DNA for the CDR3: TGTGCCAGCAGCCCGCGGGGAGTTAATCAGCCCCAGCATTTT.